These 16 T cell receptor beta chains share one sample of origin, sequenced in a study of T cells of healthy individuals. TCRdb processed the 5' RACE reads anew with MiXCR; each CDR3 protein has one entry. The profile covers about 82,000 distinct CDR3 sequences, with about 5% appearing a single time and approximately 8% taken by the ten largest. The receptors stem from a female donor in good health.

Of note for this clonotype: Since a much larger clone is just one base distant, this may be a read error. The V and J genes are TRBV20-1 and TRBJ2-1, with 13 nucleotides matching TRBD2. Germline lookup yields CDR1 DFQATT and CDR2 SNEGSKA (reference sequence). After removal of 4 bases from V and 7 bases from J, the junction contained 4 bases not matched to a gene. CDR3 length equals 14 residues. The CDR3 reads CSAMPTSGRNEQFF. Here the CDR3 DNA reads TGCAGTGCTATGCCGACTAGCGGGAGGAATGAGCAGTTCTTC.

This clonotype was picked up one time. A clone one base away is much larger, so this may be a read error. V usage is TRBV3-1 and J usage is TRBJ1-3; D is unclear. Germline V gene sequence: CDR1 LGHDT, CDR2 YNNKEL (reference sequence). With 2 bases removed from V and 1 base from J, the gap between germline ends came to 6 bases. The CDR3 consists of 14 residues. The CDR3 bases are TGTGCCAGCAGCCAACTGGGGTCTGGAAACACCATATATTTT. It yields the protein CASSQLGSGNTIYF.

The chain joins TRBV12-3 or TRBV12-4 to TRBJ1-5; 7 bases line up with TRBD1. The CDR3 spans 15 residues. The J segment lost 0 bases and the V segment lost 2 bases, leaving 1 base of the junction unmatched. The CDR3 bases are TGTGCCAGCAGTTTAACAGGGGCTAGCAATCAGCCCCAGCATTTT. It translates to CASSLTGASNQPQHF.

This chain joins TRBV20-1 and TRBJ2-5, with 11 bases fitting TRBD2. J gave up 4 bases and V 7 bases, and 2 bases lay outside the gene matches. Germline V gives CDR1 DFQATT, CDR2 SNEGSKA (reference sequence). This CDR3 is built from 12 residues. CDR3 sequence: CSVLAGVETQYF. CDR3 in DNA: TGCAGTGTACTAGCGGGAGTAGAGACCCAGTACTTC.

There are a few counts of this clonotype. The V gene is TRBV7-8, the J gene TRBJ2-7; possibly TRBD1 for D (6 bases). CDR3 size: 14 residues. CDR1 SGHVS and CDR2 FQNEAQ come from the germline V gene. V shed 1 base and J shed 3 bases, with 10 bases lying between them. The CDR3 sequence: CASSLDRVNYEQYF. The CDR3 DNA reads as TGTGCCAGCAGCTTAGACAGGGTTAACTACGAGCAGTACTTC.

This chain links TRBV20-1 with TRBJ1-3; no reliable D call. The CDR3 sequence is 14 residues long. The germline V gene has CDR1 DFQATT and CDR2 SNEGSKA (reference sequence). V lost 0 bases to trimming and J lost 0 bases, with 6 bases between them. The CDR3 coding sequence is TGCAGTGCTAGAGACCAGCACTCTGGAAACACCATATATTTT. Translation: CSARDQHSGNTIYF.

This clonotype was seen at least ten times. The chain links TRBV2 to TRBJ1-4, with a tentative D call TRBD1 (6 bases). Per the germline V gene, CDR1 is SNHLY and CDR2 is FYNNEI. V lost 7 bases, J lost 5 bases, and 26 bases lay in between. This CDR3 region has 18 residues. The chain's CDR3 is CASNLPVGLDSKNEKLFF. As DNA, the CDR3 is TGTGCCAGCAACCTCCCCGTGGGGTTGGACAGTAAAAATGAAAAACTGTTTTTT. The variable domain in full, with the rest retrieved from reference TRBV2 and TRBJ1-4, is EPEVTQTPSHQVTQMGQEVILRCVPISNHLYFYWYRQILGQKVEFLVSFYNNEISEKSEIFDDQFSVERPDGSNFTLKIRSTKLEDSAMYFCASNLPVGLDSKNEKLFFGSGTQLSVL.

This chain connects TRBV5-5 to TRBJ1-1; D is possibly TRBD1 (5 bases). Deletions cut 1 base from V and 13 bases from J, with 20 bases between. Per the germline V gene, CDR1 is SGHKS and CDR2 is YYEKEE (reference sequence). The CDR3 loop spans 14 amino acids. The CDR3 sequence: CASSLSGGRGSDFF. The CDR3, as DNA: TGTGCCAGCAGCTTGTCGGGGGGTAGAGGGAGCGATTTCTTT.

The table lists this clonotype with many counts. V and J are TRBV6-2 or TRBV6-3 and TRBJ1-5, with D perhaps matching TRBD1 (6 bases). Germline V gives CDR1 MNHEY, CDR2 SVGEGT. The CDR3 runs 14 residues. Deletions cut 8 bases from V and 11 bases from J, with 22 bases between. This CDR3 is CASLSRGARGAQHF. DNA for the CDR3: TGTGCCAGCCTCTCGAGGGGGGCCCGGGGGGCCCAGCATTTT.

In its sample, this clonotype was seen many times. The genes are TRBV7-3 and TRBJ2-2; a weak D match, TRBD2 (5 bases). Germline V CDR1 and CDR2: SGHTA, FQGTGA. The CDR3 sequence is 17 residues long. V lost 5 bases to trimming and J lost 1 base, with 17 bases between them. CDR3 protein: CASSPLPTLGNTGELFF. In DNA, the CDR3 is TGTGCCAGCAGCCCCCTACCCACACTAGGGAACACCGGGGAGCTGTTTTTT. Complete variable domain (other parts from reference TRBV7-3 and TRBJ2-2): GAGVSQTPSNKVTEKGKYVELRCDPISGHTALYWYRQSLGQGPEFLIYFQGTGAADDSGLPNDRFFAVRPEGSVSTLKIQRTERGDSAVYLCASSPLPTLGNTGELFFGEGSRLTVL.

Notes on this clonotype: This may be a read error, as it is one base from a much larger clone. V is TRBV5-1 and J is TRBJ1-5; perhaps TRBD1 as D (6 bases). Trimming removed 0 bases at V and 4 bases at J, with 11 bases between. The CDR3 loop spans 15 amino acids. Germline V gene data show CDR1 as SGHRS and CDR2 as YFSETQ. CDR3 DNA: TGCGCCAGCAGCTTGGTGACAGGAACTAATCAGCCCCAGCATTTT. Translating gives CASSLVTGTNQPQHF.

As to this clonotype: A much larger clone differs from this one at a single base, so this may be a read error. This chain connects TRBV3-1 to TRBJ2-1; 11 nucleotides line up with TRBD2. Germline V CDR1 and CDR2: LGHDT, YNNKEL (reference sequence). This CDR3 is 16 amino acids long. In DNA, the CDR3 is TGTGCCAGCAGCAAGCCCGGGACTAGCGGTTACAAAGAGCAGTTCTTC. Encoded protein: CASSKPGTSGYKEQFF.

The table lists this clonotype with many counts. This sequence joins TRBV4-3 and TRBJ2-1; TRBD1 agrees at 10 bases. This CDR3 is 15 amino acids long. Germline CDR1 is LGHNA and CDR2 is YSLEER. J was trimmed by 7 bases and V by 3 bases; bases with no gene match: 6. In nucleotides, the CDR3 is TGCGCCAGCAGCCATGGACAGGGGGGAAATAATGAGCAGTTCTTC. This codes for CASSHGQGGNNEQFF.

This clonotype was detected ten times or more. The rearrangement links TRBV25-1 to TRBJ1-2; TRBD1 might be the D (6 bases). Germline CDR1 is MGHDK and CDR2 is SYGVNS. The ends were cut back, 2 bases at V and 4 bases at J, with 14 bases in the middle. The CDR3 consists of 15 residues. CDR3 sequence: CASSEPGVEGYGYTF. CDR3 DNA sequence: TGTGCCAGCAGTGAACCAGGGGTAGAAGGCTATGGCTACACCTTC.

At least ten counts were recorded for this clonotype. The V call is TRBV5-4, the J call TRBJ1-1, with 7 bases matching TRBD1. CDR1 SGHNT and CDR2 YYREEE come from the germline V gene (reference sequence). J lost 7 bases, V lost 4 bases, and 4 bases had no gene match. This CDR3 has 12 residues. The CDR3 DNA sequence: TGTGCCAGCAGCCCCGGGACAGATGAAGCTTTCTTT. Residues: CASSPGTDEAFF.

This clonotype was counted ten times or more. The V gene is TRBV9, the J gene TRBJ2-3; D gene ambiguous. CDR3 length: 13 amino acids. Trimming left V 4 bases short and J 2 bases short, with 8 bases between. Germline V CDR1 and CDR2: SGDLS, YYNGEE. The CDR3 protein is CASSFRPTDTQYF. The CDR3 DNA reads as TGTGCCAGCAGCTTCCGACCCACAGATACGCAGTATTTT.